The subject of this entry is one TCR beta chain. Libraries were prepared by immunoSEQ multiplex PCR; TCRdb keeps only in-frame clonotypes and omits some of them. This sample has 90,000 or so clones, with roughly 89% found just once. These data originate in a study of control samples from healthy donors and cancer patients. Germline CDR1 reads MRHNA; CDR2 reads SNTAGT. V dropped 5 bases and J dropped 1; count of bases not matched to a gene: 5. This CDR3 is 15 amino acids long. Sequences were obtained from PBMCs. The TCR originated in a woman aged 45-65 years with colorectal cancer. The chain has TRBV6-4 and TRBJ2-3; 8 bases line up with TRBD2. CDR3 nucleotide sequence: TGTGCCAGCAGTCCCCGGGGGGGAGGCACAGATACGCAGTATTTT. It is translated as CASSPRGGGTDTQYF.